Listed below are T cell receptor beta chains from one sample, sequenced in a study of T cells in Graves' hyperthyroidism and ophthalmopathy. MiXCR, run by TCRdb on the multiplex PCR reads, gives a single entry per CDR3 protein. The sample contains approximately 600,000 distinct CDR3 sequences, 20% to 25% of which appear only once. The specimen was blood. The receptors here all came from a young man with Graves' ophthalmopathy. Each CDR3 is given with its conserved first and last residue. The order of the fields is J gene, clone size, D gene, V gene, CDR3 protein, CDR3 DNA. The D gene is left open where the match is weak. Not all rows give a size; the values are once, few, many and, for expanded clones, a class.

>TRBJ1-2|few|NA|TRBV6-1
CASSSTRSRYGYTF
TGTGCCAGCAGCTCCACCCGGAGTCGTTATGGCTACACCTTC
>TRBJ2-1|NA|TRBD2|TRBV3-1
CASSRLAGAEQFF
TGTGCCAGCAGCCGACTAGCGGGAGCTGAGCAGTTCTTC
>TRBJ1-1|NA|TRBD1|TRBV7-2
CASSFYHRGGGDEAFF
TGTGCCAGCAGCTTTTACCACAGGGGGGGAGGCGATGAAGCTTTCTTT
>TRBJ1-1|NA|NA|TRBV30
CATHKAGRATEAFF
TGTGCCACCCATAAAGCGGGCAGGGCCACTGAAGCTTTCTTT
>TRBJ1-1|few|NA|TRBV9
CASSVDANTEAFF
TGTGCCAGCAGCGTAGATGCTAACACTGAAGCTTTCTTT
>TRBJ2-2|few|TRBD2|TRBV6-2/TRBV6-3
CASSSVLAGVDGELFF
TGTGCCAGCAGCTCGGTCCTAGCGGGAGTGGACGGGGAGCTGTTTTTT
>TRBJ2-4|many|TRBD1|TRBV5-1
CASSLGQGITGIQYF
TGCGCCAGCAGCTTGGGACAGGGGATTACAGGCATTCAGTACTTC
>TRBJ2-3|few|NA|TRBV20-1
CSARVPNGDTQYF
TGCAGTGCTAGAGTACCGAACGGAGATACGCAGTATTTT
>TRBJ2-1|few|TRBD2|TRBV20-1
CSAAGLAGGYSYNEQFF
TGCAGTGCCGCGGGACTAGCGGGAGGTTACTCCTACAATGAGCAGTTCTTC
>TRBJ1-1|many|NA|TRBV2
CASSEGVQNTEAFF
TGTGCCAGCAGTGAAGGGGTACAGAACACTGAAGCTTTCTTT
>TRBJ1-2|many|NA|TRBV14
CASSQRTASNYGYTF
TGTGCCAGCAGCCAAAGGACAGCTTCTAACTATGGCTACACCTTC
>TRBJ1-5|few|NA|TRBV24-1
CATSDSPRGGQLKPQHF
TGTGCCACCAGTGATTCCCCCCGCGGGGGCCAATTGAAACCCCAGCATTTT
>TRBJ2-5|few|NA|TRBV6-6
CASSYKKELETQYF
TGTGCCAGCAGTTACAAGAAGGAGCTCGAGACCCAGTACTTC
>TRBJ1-1|many|TRBD1|TRBV28
CASPPLQGASTEAFF
TGTGCCAGCCCTCCTTTACAGGGGGCTAGCACTGAAGCTTTCTTT
>TRBJ2-7|few|NA|TRBV4-1
CASSQVLTRYEQYF
TGCGCCAGCAGCCAAGTCTTGACACGATACGAGCAGTACTTC
>TRBJ1-6|few|NA|TRBV5-4
CASSLWNSPLHF
TGTGCCAGCAGTCTCTGGAATTCACCCCTCCACTTT
>TRBJ2-7|few|NA|TRBV4-1
CASSQVLGYEQYF
TGCGCCAGCAGCCAAGTATTAGGCTACGAGCAGTACTTC
>TRBJ1-1|many|NA|TRBV6-1
CATLLGTEAFF
TGTGCCACCCTCCTGGGGACTGAAGCTTTCTTT
>TRBJ2-7|once|NA|TRBV6-1
CASSEGPFGYEQYF
TGTGCCAGCAGTGAGGGACCTTTCGGGTACGAGCAGTACTTC
>TRBJ2-5|NA|TRBD1|TRBV7-9
CASSHRQGETQYF
TGTGCCAGCAGCCACAGACAGGGCGAGACCCAGTACTTC
>TRBJ1-2|few|TRBD1|TRBV19
CASSADRGRVYGYTF
TGTGCCAGTAGTGCGGACAGGGGGCGCGTCTATGGCTACACCTTC
>TRBJ1-2|many|NA|TRBV28
CASSSAAHRIFIYGYTF
TGTGCCAGCAGTTCAGCAGCGCATCGGATTTTTATCTATGGCTACACCTTC
>TRBJ2-5|NA|NA|TRBV10-3
CAISDGPRETQYF
TGTGCCATCAGCGACGGGCCTAGGGAGACCCAGTACTTC
>TRBJ1-5|NA|TRBD1|TRBV7-2
CASSLGGQRSNQPQHF
TGTGCCAGCAGCCTTGGGGGACAGAGAAGCAATCAGCCCCAGCATTTT
>TRBJ1-6|many|TRBD1|TRBV30
CAWSPTPGQNSPLHF
TGTGCCTGGAGCCCTACCCCGGGACAGAATTCACCCCTCCACTTT
>TRBJ1-2|NA|TRBD1|TRBV19
CASSIAGTGVDYTF
TGTGCCAGTAGTATAGCTGGGACAGGGGTGGACTACACCTTC
>TRBJ2-5|few|TRBD2|TRBV6-1
CASSGYGTSGEETQYF
TGTGCCAGCAGTGGATACGGGACTAGCGGTGAAGAGACCCAGTACTTC
>TRBJ1-1|many|NA|TRBV18
CASSPLPSGSTEAFF
TGTGCCAGCTCACCCTTACCGAGTGGATCCACTGAAGCTTTCTTT
>TRBJ2-7|many|NA|TRBV20-1
CSARPTLEPRSHYEQYF
TGCAGTGCTAGACCGACGTTGGAGCCCCGGTCTCACTACGAGCAGTACTTC
>TRBJ1-1|NA|NA|TRBV30
CAWSLTGTLNTEAFF
TGTGCCTGGAGTTTGACCGGGACTTTGAACACTGAAGCTTTCTTT
>TRBJ2-1|few|NA|TRBV28
CASSFPEGSEQFF
TGTGCCAGCAGTTTCCCTGAGGGGAGTGAGCAGTTCTTC
>TRBJ2-5|many|NA|TRBV5-6
CASSYEDSQETQYF
TGTGCCAGCAGCTACGAGGACTCCCAAGAGACCCAGTACTTC